The 17 T cell receptor beta chains below all came from one sample that was sequenced in a study of T cell responses to AZD1222 COVID-19 vaccine. The protocol was immunoSEQ multiplex PCR, while the TCRdb copy is restricted to in-frame clones and leaves out a portion. The data hold roughly 140,000 clones, with under 95% observed a single time. This specimen was peripheral blood, taken on day 0 of AZD1222 vaccination. Receptor source: an adult in good health.

The chain recombines TRBV11-2 with TRBJ1-3, with TRBD1 identical over 8 bases. Looked up from germline, CDR1 is SGHAT and CDR2 is FQNNGV. This CDR3 comprises 17 residues. V shed 0 bases, J shed 6 bases, and the junction held 10 bases outside the gene matches. CDR3 DNA sequence: TGTGCCAGCAGCTTAGAAGCAAGGACAGGGTGGGAAAACACCATATATTTT. As protein: CASSLEARTGWENTIYF. The variable domain in full, completed from reference TRBV11-2 and TRBJ1-3, reads EAGVAQSPRYKIIEKRQSVAFWCNPISGHATLYWYQQILGQGPKLLIQFQNNGVVDDSQLPKDRFSAERLKGVDSTLKIQPAKLEDSAVYLCASSLEARTGWENTIYFGEGSWLTVV.

This chain uses TRBV6-5 with TRBJ1-1, with D possibly TRBD1 on 6 matching bases. V was clipped by 6 bases and J by 8 bases, with 22 bases between them. CDR3 length equals 15 residues. Germline V gene sequence: CDR1 MNHEY, CDR2 SVGAGI. CDR3 nucleotides: TGTGCCAGCAGACCTATAAGACAGGCTGAGTGGGAAGCTTTCTTT. Translated: CASRPIRQAEWEAFF.

This sequence joins TRBV4-3 and TRBJ1-1, with a possible D match to TRBD1 (5 bases). Germline V gene data show CDR1 as LGHNA and CDR2 as YSLEER. This CDR3 is built from 14 residues. With 4 bases removed from V and 6 bases from J, the gap between germline ends came to 15 bases. CDR3 bases: TGCGCCAGCAGCCCCCTCGGGGCTGGGGCTGAAGCTTTCTTT. Its translation is CASSPLGAGAEAFF.

V is TRBV6-5 and J is TRBJ2-1; the match to TRBD2 covers 8 bases. The V gene end was trimmed by 7 bases and the J gene end by 7 bases; junction bases not matched to a gene: 6. Germline CDR1 is MNHEY and CDR2 is SVGAGI. The CDR3 loop spans 13 amino acids. CDR3 bases: TGTGCCAGCACCCTTACTAGCGGAAATGAGCAGTTCTTC. Protein sequence: CASTLTSGNEQFF.

The V and J genes are TRBV11-2 and TRBJ2-3; D is perhaps TRBD2 (5 bases). V was cut by 4 bases and J by 2 bases, with 16 bases left in between. Germline V CDR1 and CDR2: SGHAT, FQNNGV. The CDR3 extends over 16 amino acids. The CDR3 DNA reads TGTGCCAGCAGCTCCCAATTTGAGGGCCTCACAGATACGCAGTATTTT. Translating gives CASSSQFEGLTDTQYF.

The chain is built from TRBV6-5 and TRBJ1-6; a weak D match, TRBD1 (5 bases). CDR3 size: 15 residues. The V gene lost 7 bases and the J gene lost 0 bases, with 10 bases spanning the gap. The germline V gene encodes CDR1 MNHEY and CDR2 SVGAGI. CDR3 in DNA: TGTGCCAGCAAGCCCCAGGGCTCCTATAATTCACCCCTCCACTTT. Translation gives CASKPQGSYNSPLHF.

The chain recombines TRBV11-2 with TRBJ1-4; 9 positions agree with TRBD1. CDR1 and CDR2 from the germline V gene are SGHAT and FQNNGV. This CDR3 has 15 amino acids. J gave up 8 bases and V 0 bases, and 4 bases lay outside the gene matches. CDR3 sequence: CASSLERTGEEKLFF. The CDR3 region has the DNA TGTGCCAGCAGCTTAGAAAGGACAGGGGAAGAAAAACTGTTTTTT.

This chain uses TRBV28 with TRBJ2-2, with 8 nucleotides matching TRBD2. The V gene's germline CDR1 is MDHEN and CDR2 SYDVKM. The CDR3 covers 18 residues. Germline trimming cut 6 bases from V and 1 base from J; bases unmatched to any gene: 13. This CDR3 is CASSREPSGRVNTGELFF. The CDR3 DNA sequence: TGTGCCAGCAGCCGCGAACCTAGCGGGCGGGTGAACACCGGGGAGCTGTTTTTT.

This rearrangement joins TRBV4-1 to TRBJ1-2, with D possibly TRBD1 on 5 matching bases. V lost 1 base, J lost 3 bases, and 12 bases lay in between. Germline V gives CDR1 MGHRA, CDR2 YSYEKL. The CDR3 is 15 amino acids. This CDR3 reads CASSQGGGTHYGYTF. Here the CDR3 DNA reads TGCGCCAGCAGCCAAGGGGGAGGGACCCACTATGGCTACACCTTC.

The gene calls are TRBV5-4 and TRBJ1-2; TRBD1 is a possible D gene (5 bases). Trimming left V 5 bases short and J 7 bases short, with 18 bases between. This CDR3 is 14 amino acids long. Germline CDR1 and CDR2: SGHNT and YYREEE (reference sequence). The CDR3 DNA reads TGTGCCAGCAGTCTGGACACCCCGGTGGGTGGCTACACCTTC. Residues: CASSLDTPVGGYTF.

V and J are TRBV2 and TRBJ1-2; weak D call: TRBD1 (5 bases). V dropped 3 bases and J dropped 8 bases, with 16 bases sitting between them. This CDR3 contains 14 residues. The germline CDR1 and CDR2 sequences are SNHLY and FYNNEI. The CDR3 sequence: CASSDPREYDGYTF. The CDR3 DNA reads as TGTGCCAGCAGTGATCCCAGGGAATACGACGGCTACACCTTC. The full variable domain, with the rest looked up from reference TRBV2 and TRBJ1-2, is EPEVTQTPSHQVTQMGQEVILRCVPISNHLYFYWYRQILGQKVEFLVSFYNNEISEKSEIFDDQFSVERPDGSNFTLKIRSTKLEDSAMYFCASSDPREYDGYTFGSGTRLTVV.

This chain links TRBV10-3 with TRBJ2-7, with 15 bases identical to TRBD2. The CDR3 sequence is 17 residues long. Per germline, CDR1 ENHRY and CDR2 SYGVKD. V lost 3 bases to trimming and J lost 2 bases; unmatched junction nucleotides: 5. The CDR3 here is CAISEGLAGGPTYEQYF. CDR3 nucleotides: TGTGCCATCAGTGAAGGACTAGCGGGAGGGCCAACCTACGAGCAGTACTTC.

Worth noting for this clone: This sample includes further DNA sequences coding for the same CDR3. V gene TRBV5-1 combines with J gene TRBJ2-1; D remains ambiguous. Between the trimmed V and J ends, which lost 0 bases and 5 bases, there was a span of 6 bases. This CDR3 has 13 residues. The germline V gene encodes CDR1 SGHRS and CDR2 YFSETQ. As DNA, the CDR3 is TGCGCCAGCAGCTTGGGACCGAACAATGAGCAGTTCTTC. This gives the protein CASSLGPNNEQFF.

V gene TRBV6-5 combines with J gene TRBJ1-2, with 7 nucleotides matching TRBD1. Germline V lookup: CDR1 MNHEY, CDR2 SVGAGI. The length of the CDR3 is 15 residues. V lost 6 bases, J lost 4 bases, and 11 bases stayed unmatched. This CDR3 reads CASRPGTASSYGYTF. DNA of the CDR3: TGTGCCAGCAGACCCGGGACAGCCTCCTCCTATGGCTACACCTTC.

This clone was observed a few times. Distinct nucleotide sequences in the sample also encode this CDR3. This chain connects TRBV6-5 to TRBJ1-2; D perhaps matches TRBD1 (6 bases). This CDR3 region has 14 residues. V was clipped by 6 bases and J by 4 bases, with 15 bases between them. In germline, CDR1 is MNHEY, CDR2 SVGAGI. DNA of the CDR3: TGTGCCAGCAGCCCCGGGGAGGGGGGCTATGGCTACACCTTC. Protein product: CASSPGEGGYGYTF.

The chain couples TRBV6-1 to TRBJ2-7, with no clear D. The CDR3 loop spans 13 amino acids. Trimming pared 1 base from V and 9 bases from J, leaving 13 bases between. Germline values: CDR1 MNHNS, CDR2 SASEGT. The CDR3 region is CASSEGVTELQYF. The CDR3 DNA follows: TGTGCCAGCAGTGAAGGGGTTACGGAGCTGCAGTACTTC.

The chain is built from TRBV5-4 and TRBJ1-1; tentatively, D is TRBD1 (6 bases). The V gene's germline CDR1 is SGHNT and CDR2 YYREEE (reference sequence). CDR3 length equals 14 residues. Trimming cost V 2 bases and J 4 bases, with 12 bases left between them. The CDR3 coding sequence is TGTGCCAGCAGCTTTACCAGGGGAAGCACTGAAGCTTTCTTT. As protein: CASSFTRGSTEAFF.